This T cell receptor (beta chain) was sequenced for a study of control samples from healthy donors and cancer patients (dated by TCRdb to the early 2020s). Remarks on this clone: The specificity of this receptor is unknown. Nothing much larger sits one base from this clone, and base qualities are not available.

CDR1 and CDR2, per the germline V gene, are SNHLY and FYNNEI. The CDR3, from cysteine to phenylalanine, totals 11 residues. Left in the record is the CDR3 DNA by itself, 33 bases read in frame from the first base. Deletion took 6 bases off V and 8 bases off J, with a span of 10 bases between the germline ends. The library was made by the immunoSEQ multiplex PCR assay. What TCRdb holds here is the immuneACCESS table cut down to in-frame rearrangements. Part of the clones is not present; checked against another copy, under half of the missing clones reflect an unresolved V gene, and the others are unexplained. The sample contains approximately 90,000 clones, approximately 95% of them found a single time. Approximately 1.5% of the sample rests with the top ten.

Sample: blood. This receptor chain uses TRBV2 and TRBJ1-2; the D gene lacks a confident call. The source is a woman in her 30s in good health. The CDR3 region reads CASSPTRGYTF. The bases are TGTGCCAGCAGCCCCACGCGAGGCTACACCTTC.